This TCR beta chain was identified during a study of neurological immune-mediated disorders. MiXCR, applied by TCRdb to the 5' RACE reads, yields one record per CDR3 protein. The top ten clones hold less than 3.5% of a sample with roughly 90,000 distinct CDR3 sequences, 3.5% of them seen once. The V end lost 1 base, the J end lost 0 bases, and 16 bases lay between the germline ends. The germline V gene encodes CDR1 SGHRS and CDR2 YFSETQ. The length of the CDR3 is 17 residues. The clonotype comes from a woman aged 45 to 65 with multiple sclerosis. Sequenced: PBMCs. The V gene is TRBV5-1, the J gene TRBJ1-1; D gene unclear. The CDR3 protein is CASSLSLLSGMNTEAFF. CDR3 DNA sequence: TGCGCCAGCAGCTTGTCTCTTTTGTCGGGTATGAACACTGAAGCTTTCTTT.